The 32 T cell receptor beta chains listed next were all sequenced from one sample in a study of CD8 T cells in Susac syndrome. When the RNA was reverse transcribed, random hexamers were used with an input of roughly 0.5 to 1 ug. TCRdb re-called the immunoSEQ multiplex PCR reads through MiXCR, storing one row per CDR3 protein. Of 150,000 to 200,000 distinct CDR3 sequences in the sample, about 93% are singletons; the top ten hold around 0.13%. The sample consisted of CD4+ T cells from PBMCs. These receptors were taken from a human donor in good health.

The chain couples TRBV12-3 or TRBV12-4 to TRBJ2-2; D remains unclear. Trimming took off 1 base at V and 4 bases at J, with 4 bases between the two ends. The CDR3 spans 13 residues. CDR3 amino acids: CASSLGFTGELFF. The CDR3 region has the DNA TGTGCCAGCAGTTTAGGGTTCACCGGGGAGCTGTTTTTT.

In DNA, the CDR3 is TGTGCCAGCAGGGAAACTACTACAGGGTGGAATCAGCCCCAGCATTTT. It encodes CASRETTTGWNQPQHF. J is TRBJ1-5 and V is TRBV2; the D gene is possibly TRBD1 (6 bases). The ends were cut back, 6 bases at V and 4 bases at J, with 19 bases in the middle. This CDR3 contains 16 residues. Germline V gene lookup returns CDR1 SNHLY and CDR2 FYNNEI.

This clonotype has just a few counts. V gene TRBV29-1 combines with J gene TRBJ2-7, with 7 bases identical to TRBD1. The junction had 6 bases not matched to a gene; V was cut back by 4 bases and J by 3 bases. The CDR3 spans 13 residues. The germline gives CDR1 SQVTM, CDR2 ANQGSEA. The CDR3 DNA follows: TGCAGCGTTGGACAGGGTCCCATCTACGAGCAGTACTTC. Its protein is CSVGQGPIYEQYF.

V usage is TRBV20-1 and J usage is TRBJ1-1; the D is unclear. Germline loops: CDR1 DFQATT, CDR2 SNEGSKA (reference sequence). The ends were cut back, 5 bases at V and 1 base at J, with 14 bases in the middle. The CDR3 totals 14 residues. CDR3 DNA sequence: TGCAGTGCTCCCGGGAACGGTGGGAACACTGAAGCTTTCTTT. It codes for CSAPGNGGNTEAFF.

This chain links TRBV29-1 with TRBJ2-7; TRBD1 agrees at 8 bases. This CDR3 contains 14 residues. V trimming: 6 bases; J trimming: 4 bases; junction bases outside the gene matches: 11. CDR1 SQVTM and CDR2 ANQGSEA come from the germline V gene. The chain's CDR3 is CSVTPGTGFYEQYF. DNA of the CDR3: TGCAGCGTAACGCCCGGGACAGGATTTTACGAGCAGTACTTC.

This chain uses TRBV4-1 with TRBJ2-1; 8 bases agree with TRBD1. This CDR3 region has 15 residues. The trim removed 7 bases at V and 0 bases at J, leaving 5 bases unmatched. The V gene's germline CDR1 is MGHRA and CDR2 YSYEKL. CDR3 protein: CASTLTGDSYNEQFF. The DNA of the CDR3 is TGCGCCAGCACCCTGACAGGGGACTCCTACAATGAGCAGTTCTTC.

V is TRBV12-3 or TRBV12-4 and J is TRBJ2-7; TRBD1 agrees at 7 bases. The CDR3 is 15 residues long. J gave up 2 bases and V 5 bases, and 9 bases lay outside the gene matches. CDR3 in amino acids: CASSPLTGPAYEQYF. For the CDR3, the DNA is TGTGCCAGCAGTCCCCTGACAGGGCCTGCCTACGAGCAGTACTTC.

The chain combines TRBV9 with TRBJ1-3, with D perhaps matching TRBD1 (6 bases). CDR1 is SGDLS and CDR2 is YYNGEE in the germline V gene. Trimming shortened V by 4 bases and J by 0 bases, and 11 bases separated the two germline ends. The CDR3 covers 15 residues. CDR3 region: CASSTQGSSGNTIYF. CDR3 nucleotide sequence: TGTGCCAGCAGCACACAGGGTTCCTCTGGAAACACCATATATTTT.

In its sample, this clonotype was seen once. The chain is built from TRBV14 and TRBJ2-3; no definite D call. The CDR3 is made up of 18 amino acids. Germline-derived CDR1 and CDR2 are SGHDN and FVKESK. V lost 0 bases, J lost 0 bases, and 16 bases lay in between. Written as DNA, the CDR3 is TGTGCCAGCAGCCAAGATCCTATCGACTGGTATAGCACAGATACGCAGTATTTT. It yields the protein CASSQDPIDWYSTDTQYF.

This chain links TRBV29-1 with TRBJ2-7, with a possible D match to TRBD2 (5 bases). Germline CDR1 SQVTM, CDR2 ANQGSEA. The V end was cut by 0 bases, the J end by 5 bases, with 8 bases between. The CDR3 length is 12 residues. CDR3 DNA sequence: TGCAGCGTTGAAGATCGAGGGAACGAGCAGTACTTC. This encodes CSVEDRGNEQYF.

This clonotype was found once. This chain uses TRBV29-1 with TRBJ2-7; D not resolved. Trimming pared 1 base from V and 2 bases from J, leaving 6 bases between. The CDR3 is 12 amino acids. Germline V gene lookup returns CDR1 SQVTM and CDR2 ANQGSEA. CDR3 in amino acids: CSVEGVAYEQYF. As DNA, the CDR3 is TGCAGCGTTGAAGGGGTAGCCTACGAGCAGTACTTC.

The chain carries TRBV7-2 and TRBJ1-4, with D perhaps matching TRBD1 (5 bases). The germline V gene has CDR1 SGHTA and CDR2 FQGNSA. This CDR3 comprises 14 residues. Trimming shortened V by 5 bases and J by 4 bases, and 11 bases separated the two germline ends. The CDR3 region is CASSATGHNEKLFF. The CDR3 DNA reads as TGTGCCAGCAGCGCCACAGGTCATAATGAAAAACTGTTTTTT. Using reference TRBV7-2 and TRBJ1-4 for the parts outside the CDR3, the full variable domain is GAGVSQSPSNKVTEKGKDVELRCDPISGHTALYWYRQSLGQGLEFLIYFQGNSAPDKSGLPSDRFSAERTGGSVSTLTIQRTQQEDSAVYLCASSATGHNEKLFFGSGTQLSVL.

The chain joins TRBV7-2 to TRBJ2-5; possible D gene TRBD1, 6 bases. This CDR3 is built from 14 residues. Germline V gene lookup returns CDR1 SGHTA and CDR2 FQGNSA. Trimming pared 6 bases from V and 4 bases from J, leaving 15 bases between. The CDR3 DNA reads as TGTGCCAGCAGTTGGGGGCAAAGGGTAGAGACCCAGTACTTC. Its protein is CASSWGQRVETQYF.

The chain carries TRBV9 and TRBJ1-6; 9 nucleotides match TRBD1. The length of the CDR3 is 15 residues. Trimming took 4 bases from V and 8 from J; bases not matched to a gene: 7. The V gene's germline CDR1 is SGDLS and CDR2 YYNGEE. CDR3 sequence: CASSSGTGKDSPLHF. CDR3 nucleotide sequence: TGTGCCAGCAGCTCCGGGACAGGGAAGGATTCACCCCTCCACTTT. The full variable domain, its missing parts supplied by reference TRBV9 and TRBJ1-6, is DSGVTQTPKHLITATGQRVTLRCSPRSGDLSVYWYQQSLDQGLQFLIQYYNGEERAKGNILERFSAQQFPDLHSELNLSSLELGDSALYFCASSSGTGKDSPLHFGNGTRLTVT.

This rearrangement joins TRBV6-5 to TRBJ2-3; the D gene is possibly TRBD2 (5 bases). The V gene lost 2 bases and the J gene lost 1 base, with 10 bases spanning the gap. CDR3 length: 15 residues. Per the germline V gene, CDR1 is MNHEY and CDR2 is SVGAGI. DNA for the CDR3: TGTGCCAGCAGTTACGGGGAGATACGCACAGATACGCAGTATTTT. Its translation is CASSYGEIRTDTQYF.

The CDR3 DNA is TGTGCCAGCAGTAGATCGGGGCAGGTGGGGAATGGCTACACCTTC. Translation: CASSRSGQVGNGYTF. J is TRBJ1-2 and V is TRBV12-3 or TRBV12-4, with D possibly TRBD1 on 5 matching bases. This CDR3 is built from 15 residues. The V and J ends lost 5 bases and 6 bases respectively, with 19 bases between them.

The rearrangement joins TRBV6-1 to TRBJ2-5; D is perhaps TRBD1 (5 bases). This CDR3 region has 12 residues. Germline V gene data show CDR1 as MNHNS and CDR2 as SASEGT. V lost 6 bases, J lost 2 bases, and 7 bases lay in between. The CDR3 spells CASRRQQETQYF. The DNA of the CDR3 is TGTGCCAGCAGGCGACAGCAAGAGACCCAGTACTTC.

V usage is TRBV23-1 and J usage is TRBJ1-3; 7 nucleotides agree with TRBD1. TRBV23-1 counts as an open reading frame of uncertain function. V lost 1 base, J lost 8 bases, and 11 bases stayed unmatched. There are 16 residues in the CDR3. CDR3 nucleotide sequence: TGCGCCAGCAGTCAATTAGACAGGGCATCGAAAGACACCATATATTTT. Translation: CASSQLDRASKDTIYF.

The gene calls are TRBV7-3 and TRBJ1-5; maybe TRBD1 (6 bases). V gave up 5 bases and J gave up 6 bases, with 17 bases separating them. Germline V gene data show CDR1 as SGHTA and CDR2 as FQGTGA. There are 15 residues in the CDR3. The CDR3 DNA reads as TGTGCCAGCAGCCAATCGGGGGCAGAAGGTCAGCCCCAGCATTTT. It codes for CASSQSGAEGQPQHF. Looking up the rest from reference TRBV7-3 and TRBJ1-5 gives the full variable domain: GAGVSQTPSNKVTEKGKYVELRCDPISGHTALYWYRQSLGQGPEFLIYFQGTGAADDSGLPNDRFFAVRPEGSVSTLKIQRTERGDSAVYLCASSQSGAEGQPQHFGDGTRLSIL.

The chain is built from TRBV9 and TRBJ1-2, with D possibly being TRBD1 (6 bases). CDR3 length: 14 amino acids. Per germline, CDR1 SGDLS and CDR2 YYNGEE. The V end lost 1 base, the J end lost 8 bases, and 15 bases lay between the germline ends. As DNA, the CDR3 is TGTGCCAGCAGCGTATTACAGGGAAGTGGGGGCTACACCTTC. The encoded protein is CASSVLQGSGGYTF.

This chain joins TRBV30 and TRBJ1-1; 7 positions agree with TRBD1. Unmatched junction bases numbered 6, after V lost 4 bases and J lost 1 base. CDR1 is GTSNPN and CDR2 is SVGIG in the germline V gene (reference sequence). This CDR3 comprises 14 residues. CDR3 loop: CAWTPGTANTEAFF. The CDR3 coding sequence is TGTGCCTGGACCCCCGGGACAGCGAACACTGAAGCTTTCTTT.

V usage is TRBV15 and J usage is TRBJ1-1; D remains unclear. The CDR3 loop spans 14 amino acids. The germline V gene encodes CDR1 LNHNV and CDR2 YYDKDF (reference sequence). V shed 0 bases and J shed 2 bases, with 7 bases lying between them. Here the CDR3 reads CATSRDVVNTEAFF. The CDR3 DNA follows: TGTGCCACCAGCAGAGACGTGGTCAACACTGAAGCTTTCTTT.

V gene TRBV5-1 combines with J gene TRBJ2-5; D is tentatively TRBD1 or TRBD2 (5 bases each). The CDR3 totals 14 residues. Looked up from germline, CDR1 is SGHRS and CDR2 is YFSETQ. Trimming took off 4 bases at V and 3 bases at J, with 13 bases between the two ends. The CDR3, as DNA: TGCGCCAGCAGCGGGGACGGGAAAAAAGAGACCCAGTACTTC. It encodes CASSGDGKKETQYF.

J is TRBJ2-1 and V is TRBV20-1, with 11 positions matching TRBD2. Losses at the gene ends were 0 bases for V and 8 bases for J; bases not matched to a gene: 9. This CDR3 contains 16 residues. Germline values: CDR1 DFQATT, CDR2 SNEGSKA (reference sequence). This chain's CDR3 is CSARDRVAGGRDEQFF. The CDR3 region has the DNA TGCAGTGCTAGAGATCGGGTAGCGGGGGGGCGGGATGAGCAGTTCTTC.

The chain is built from TRBV29-1 and TRBJ2-5; possible D gene TRBD2, 6 bases. CDR3 length equals 15 residues. Trimming stripped 1 base from V and 1 base from J, with 13 bases between. Germline V lookup: CDR1 SQVTM, CDR2 ANQGSEA. The CDR3 DNA reads as TGCAGCGTTGAAGCCCCGGGACTCCCCCAAGAGACCCAGTACTTC. As protein: CSVEAPGLPQETQYF.

The chain links TRBV4-1 to TRBJ2-7, with D tentatively TRBD1 or TRBD2 (5 bases each). The V end was cut by 1 base, the J end by 0 bases, with 19 bases between. The CDR3 spans 18 residues. Germline V lookup: CDR1 MGHRA, CDR2 YSYEKL. The CDR3 coding sequence is TGCGCCAGCAGCCAAGGACCCGACAGTCCTACTAGCTCCTACGAGCAGTACTTC. It encodes CASSQGPDSPTSSYEQYF.

The gene calls are TRBV5-1 and TRBJ1-1; 10 bases fit TRBD1. Germline V gene lookup returns CDR1 SGHRS and CDR2 YFSETQ. This CDR3 spans 14 amino acids. The V and J ends lost 0 bases and 6 bases, in that order; junction bases with no gene match: 2. The CDR3 bases are TGCGCCAGCAGCTTGGGACAGGGGGCAGCTGAAGCTTTCTTT. Its protein is CASSLGQGAAEAFF.

The V and J genes are TRBV7-2 and TRBJ2-7; 7 positions agree with TRBD2. The junction had 8 bases not matched to a gene; V was cut back by 1 base and J by 5 bases. This CDR3 has 15 amino acids. CDR1 and CDR2 (germline): SGHTA, FQGNSA. CDR3 sequence (DNA): TGTGCCAGCAGCTTAGGGGGGACCGGGGGGAACGAGCAGTACTTC. Its protein product is CASSLGGTGGNEQYF.

The chain recombines TRBV20-1 with TRBJ2-5; 8 bases fit TRBD2. Germline CDR1 DFQATT, CDR2 SNEGSKA (reference sequence). The CDR3 has 16 amino acids. V lost 0 bases to trimming and J lost 2 bases; unmatched junction nucleotides: 8. CDR3 sequence reads: CSARDRRGAPQETQYF. The CDR3 DNA reads TGCAGTGCTAGAGATCGGCGGGGGGCCCCTCAAGAGACCCAGTACTTC.

The chain has TRBV3-1 and TRBJ2-7, with 9 bases fitting TRBD2. The CDR3 contains 15 residues. The J segment lost 5 bases and the V segment lost 2 bases, leaving 7 bases of the junction unmatched. Germline V gives CDR1 LGHDT, CDR2 YNNKEL (reference sequence). CDR3 sequence (DNA): TGTGCCAGCAGCCAATCCGGGACTAGCCGCGACGAGCAGTACTTC. It specifies CASSQSGTSRDEQYF.

The chain is built from TRBV6-2 or TRBV6-3 and TRBJ2-7, with D maybe TRBD1 (5 bases). The germline CDR1 and CDR2 sequences are MNHEY and SVGEGT. Trimming stripped 0 bases from V and 5 bases from J, with 11 bases between. The CDR3 runs 14 residues. The chain's CDR3 is CASSYSRVQNEQYF. The CDR3 bases are TGTGCCAGCAGTTACTCCAGGGTACAAAACGAGCAGTACTTC.

This chain links TRBV29-1 with TRBJ2-7; D might be TRBD1 or TRBD2, each matching 6 bases. Deletions cut 6 bases from V and 1 base from J, with 16 bases between. Germline CDR1 SQVTM, CDR2 ANQGSEA. The CDR3 contains 14 residues. The chain's CDR3 is CSVGLGGRSYEQYF. In DNA, the CDR3 is TGCAGCGTAGGGCTCGGGGGCCGGTCCTACGAGCAGTACTTC.